Detailed here is one T cell receptor beta chain. Its antigen is not known. Trimming removed 7 bases at V and 2 bases at J, with 9 bases between. From germline, CDR1 is WSHSY and CDR2 SAAADI. This CDR3 contains 13 residues. Every contributor of samples was a Caucasian grown-up residing in Nashville, Tennessee. This sample is drawn from a study of shared clonotypes between healthy human individuals. Study summary: Three CD4 naive, three CD4 memory, two CD8 naive and one CD8 memory plate were used per donor.

Broader study findings: When compared with the clonotypes that were shared by all four sorted-subset donors, the non-shared clonotypes turned out to have lower generation probabilities.

This was a deep-level run. The data were produced by immunoSEQ multiplex PCR, yet TCRdb's version contains in-frame clones alone and is incomplete. The table includes hundreds of thousands of clones, about 96% detected once. Sequenced input: naive CD4+ T cells sorted from blood. This sample's subset: CD45RA+ positively selected. This rearrangement joins TRBV10-2 to TRBJ2-1; the D is unclear. This TCR was sampled from a woman in her twenties or thirties in good health. CDR3 region: CASKSSPYNEQFF. The CDR3 DNA follows: TGCGCCAGCAAGTCCTCACCCTACAATGAGCAGTTCTTC.